What follows are 3 T cell receptor beta chains derived from one specimen sequenced in a study of blood T cell repertoires in COVID-19. Measured with immunoSEQ multiplex PCR; TCRdb has only the in-frame clones, and not every one. The table has some 410,000 clones, around 87% seen once. The specimen sequenced was PBMCs or T cells enriched from blood (not recorded which). These receptors originate from a woman in her twenties or thirties with acute COVID-19.

J is TRBJ2-5 and V is TRBV7-2, with 8 bases matching TRBD1. The germline V gene encodes CDR1 SGHTA and CDR2 FQGNSA. The V and J ends lost 4 bases and 5 bases, in that order; junction bases with no gene match: 6. The length of the CDR3 is 14 residues. The CDR3 region is CASSSAGGRETQYF. CDR3 bases: TGTGCCAGCAGCTCGGCAGGGGGCCGGGAGACCCAGTACTTC.

This clone has a single count. The chain links TRBV7-2 to TRBJ1-6, with D unclear. V lost 5 bases to trimming and J lost 10 bases, with 21 bases between them. CDR3 size: 16 residues. In germline, CDR1 is SGHTA, CDR2 FQGNSA. The CDR3 nucleotides are TGTGCCAGCAGCCGCTTCCAACGGGCCGGACTCTCACCCCTCCACTTT. Translation gives CASSRFQRAGLSPLHF. Supplemented by reference TRBV7-2 and TRBJ1-6, the full variable domain reads GAGVSQSPSNKVTEKGKDVELRCDPISGHTALYWYRQSLGQGLEFLIYFQGNSAPDKSGLPSDRFSAERTGGSVSTLTIQRTQQEDSAVYLCASSRFQRAGLSPLHFGNGTRLTVT.

The chain couples TRBV30 to TRBJ1-1; 7 positions match TRBD1. With V trimmed by 4 bases and J by 2 bases, 10 bases remained unmatched. Germline-derived CDR1 and CDR2 are GTSNPN and SVGIG (reference sequence). The CDR3 consists of 15 residues. In nucleotides, the CDR3 is TGTGCCTGGAAGGGGGCTGGGACGGAAAACACTGAAGCTTTCTTT. This gives the protein CAWKGAGTENTEAFF.